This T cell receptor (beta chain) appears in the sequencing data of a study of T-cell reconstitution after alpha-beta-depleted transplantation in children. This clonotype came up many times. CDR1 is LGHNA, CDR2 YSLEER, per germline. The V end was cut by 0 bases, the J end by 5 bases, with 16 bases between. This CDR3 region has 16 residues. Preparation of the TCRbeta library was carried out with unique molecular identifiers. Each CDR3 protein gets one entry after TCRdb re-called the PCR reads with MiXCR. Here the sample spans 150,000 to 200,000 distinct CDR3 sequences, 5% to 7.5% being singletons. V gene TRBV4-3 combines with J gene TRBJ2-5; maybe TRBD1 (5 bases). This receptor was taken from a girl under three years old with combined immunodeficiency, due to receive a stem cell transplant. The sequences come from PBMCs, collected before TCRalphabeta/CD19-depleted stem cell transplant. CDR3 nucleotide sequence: TGCGCCAGCAGCCAAGAAAGATGGAGTCCAGGGGAGACCCAGTACTTC. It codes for CASSQERWSPGETQYF.